The 7 T cell receptor beta chains listed next were all sequenced from one sample in a study of blood T cell repertoires in COVID-19. The protocol was immunoSEQ multiplex PCR, while the TCRdb copy is restricted to in-frame clones and leaves out a portion. Of 40,000 to 50,000 clones in the sample, more than 80% are singletons; the top ten hold 9%. Sample: peripheral blood. The receptors stem from a young man with active or convalescent COVID-19.

The CDR3 nucleotides read TGCGCCAGCAGCCCTCCTCGAACAGAGAACACTGAAGCTTTCTTT. It yields the protein CASSPPRTENTEAFF. The V call is TRBV4-1, the J call TRBJ1-1; no clear D gene. The germline V and J ends were trimmed by 4 bases and 1 base, with 13 bases remaining between them. The length of the CDR3 is 15 residues. Germline CDR1 is MGHRA and CDR2 is YSYEKL.

This chain joins TRBV2 and TRBJ2-7; 7 bases map to TRBD1. Trimming at V came to 6 bases and at J to 3 bases, leaving 5 bases not matched to a gene. The CDR3 runs 13 residues. Germline assignment: CDR1 SNHLY and CDR2 FYNNEI. The CDR3, as DNA: TGTGCCAGCAGACAGGGGAGCCGCTACGAGCAGTACTTC. The encoded protein is CASRQGSRYEQYF.

The chain has TRBV6-6 and TRBJ1-1; D is perhaps TRBD1 (5 bases). This CDR3 is 14 amino acids long. V lost 6 bases and J lost 1, with 12 bases in between. Germline values: CDR1 MNHNY, CDR2 SVGAGI (reference sequence). DNA of the CDR3: TGTGCCAGCAGCAACTACGACAGGAACACTGAAGCTTTCTTT. It encodes CASSNYDRNTEAFF.

The chain recombines TRBV7-3 with TRBJ2-1; TRBD2 matches at 9 bases. V shed 0 bases and J 9 bases; nucleotides not matched to a gene: 6. Germline V gives CDR1 SGHTA, CDR2 FQGTGA. There are 15 residues in the CDR3. CDR3 sequence (DNA): TGTGCCAGCAGCTTAACTAGCGGGAGACCCGGTGAGCAGTTCTTC. It specifies CASSLTSGRPGEQFF.

This sequence joins TRBV9 and TRBJ1-4; D perhaps matches TRBD1 (6 bases). The CDR3 is 16 amino acids. Germline V gene data show CDR1 as SGDLS and CDR2 as YYNGEE. The V gene lost 3 bases and the J gene lost 5 bases, with 17 bases spanning the gap. The CDR3 bases are TGTGCCAGCAGCGCGGGTGTGGGGGCGCAAAATGAAAAACTGTTTTTT. It translates to CASSAGVGAQNEKLFF.

This sequence joins TRBV18 and TRBJ1-1, with 12 nucleotides matching TRBD1. The ends lost 0 bases at V and 7 bases at J; junction bases unmatched: 9. This CDR3 is built from 17 residues. Germline V gives CDR1 KGHSH, CDR2 LQKENI. CDR3 DNA: TGTGCCAGCTCACCACCGGGACAGGGGGCGTGGGGGGGTGAAGCTTTCTTT. The encoded protein is CASSPPGQGAWGGEAFF.

The chain joins TRBV5-5 to TRBJ2-7; 7 nucleotides agree with TRBD1. The CDR3 sequence is 17 residues long. With V trimmed by 5 bases and J by 3 bases, 17 bases remained unmatched. Germline V gives CDR1 SGHKS, CDR2 YYEKEE (reference sequence). The CDR3 loop is CASSPRILTGPNYEQYF. CDR3 coding DNA: TGTGCCAGCAGTCCCCGAATTCTGACAGGGCCTAACTACGAGCAGTACTTC.